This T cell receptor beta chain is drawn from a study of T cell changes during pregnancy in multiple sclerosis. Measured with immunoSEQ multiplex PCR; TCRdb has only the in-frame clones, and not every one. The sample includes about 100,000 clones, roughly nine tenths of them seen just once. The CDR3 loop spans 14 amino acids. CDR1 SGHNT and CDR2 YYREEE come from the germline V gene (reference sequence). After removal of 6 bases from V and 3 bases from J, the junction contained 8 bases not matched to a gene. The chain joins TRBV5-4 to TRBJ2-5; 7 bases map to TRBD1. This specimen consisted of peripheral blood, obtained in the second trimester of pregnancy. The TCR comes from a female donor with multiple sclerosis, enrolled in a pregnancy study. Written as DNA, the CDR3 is TGTGCCAGCACTGAACAGGGGAGAAAAGAGACCCAGTACTTC. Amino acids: CASTEQGRKETQYF.